These T cell receptor beta chains were read from a single sample in a study of blood T cell repertoires in COVID-19. Libraries were prepared by immunoSEQ multiplex PCR; TCRdb keeps only in-frame clonotypes and omits some of them. The sample has about 140,000 clones, about 87% seen once. The sequenced sample consisted of PBMCs or T cells enriched from blood (not recorded which). These TCRs come from a man in his 60s who had recovered from COVID-19. CDR3s include the opening cysteine and the closing phenylalanine or tryptophan. Fields, in order: J gene, V gene, D gene, clone size, CDR3 protein, CDR3 DNA. D genes are given only for firm matches. Clone size is not always given. Where it is, it says once, few, many or a class for expanded clones.

J: TRBJ2-2
V: TRBV10-3
D: -
size: -
CDR3: CALRTVGGELFF
DNA: TGTGCCCTCCGGACTGTGGGGGGGGAGCTGTTTTTT

J: TRBJ2-7
V: TRBV30
D: -
size: -
CDR3: CAWSVQIYEQYF
DNA: TGTGCCTGGAGTGTACAGATTTACGAGCAGTACTTC

J: TRBJ2-2
V: TRBV24-1
D: TRBD2
size: once
CDR3: CATSELAGAGTGELFF
DNA: TGTGCCACCAGTGAGCTAGCGGGAGCCGGCACCGGGGAGCTGTTTTTT

J: TRBJ1-3
V: TRBV20-1
D: -
size: -
CDR3: CSASATHRNTIYF
DNA: TGCAGTGCTAGTGCTACCCACCGGAACACCATATATTTT

J: TRBJ1-1
V: TRBV30
D: -
size: -
CDR3: CAHSRGLETEAFF
DNA: TGTGCCCACTCCAGGGGTTTGGAAACTGAAGCTTTCTTT

J: TRBJ2-7
V: TRBV6-5
D: -
size: -
CDR3: CASRADSYEQYF
DNA: TGTGCCAGCAGGGCGGACTCCTACGAGCAGTACTTC

J: TRBJ2-2
V: TRBV19
D: TRBD1
size: -
CDR3: CASRTGGAGRGTGELFF
DNA: TGTGCCAGTAGGACAGGGGGGGCCGGACGTGGGACCGGGGAGCTGTTTTTT

J: TRBJ2-7
V: TRBV5-4
D: TRBD2
size: -
CDR3: CASSAPRGGSTYEQYF
DNA: TGTGCCAGCAGCGCACCCCGGGGGGGGTCAACCTACGAGCAGTACTTC

J: TRBJ1-1
V: TRBV5-4
D: TRBD1
size: -
CDR3: CASRSQGVWTEAFF
DNA: TGTGCCAGCAGGTCTCAGGGGGTATGGACTGAAGCTTTCTTT

J: TRBJ1-6
V: TRBV6-5
D: -
size: -
CDR3: CASRSRVQGSPLHF
DNA: TGTGCCAGCAGGAGCAGGGTTCAGGGGTCACCCCTCCACTTT

J: TRBJ1-2
V: TRBV18
D: -
size: -
CDR3: CASSPPSGAGGYTF
DNA: TGTGCCAGCTCACCACCGTCCGGTGCGGGAGGCTACACCTTC

J: TRBJ2-7
V: TRBV3-1/TRBV3-2
D: TRBD2
size: -
CDR3: CASSQSAGDYEQYF
DNA: TGTGCCAGCAGCCAATCAGCGGGAGACTACGAGCAGTACTTC

J: TRBJ2-2
V: TRBV9
D: TRBD1
size: -
CDR3: CASSVVPGGALFF
DNA: TGTGCCAGCAGCGTAGTGCCAGGGGGCGCGCTGTTTTTT

J: TRBJ2-1
V: TRBV11-2
D: -
size: -
CDR3: CASSLTDGGLEQFF
DNA: TGTGCCAGCAGCTTAACTGACGGCGGTCTTGAGCAGTTCTTC

J: TRBJ2-2
V: TRBV7-9
D: -
size: -
CDR3: CASSFVGELFF
DNA: TGTGCCAGCAGCTTCGTCGGGGAGCTGTTTTTT

J: TRBJ2-3
V: TRBV2
D: -
size: -
CDR3: CASSRGPTDTQYF
DNA: TGTGCCAGCTCCCGAGGTCCCACAGATACGCAGTATTTT

J: TRBJ1-5
V: TRBV9
D: TRBD1
size: -
CDR3: CASSGQGSDQPQHF
DNA: TGTGCCAGCAGCGGACAGGGGTCGGATCAGCCCCAGCATTTT

J: TRBJ2-2
V: TRBV7-7
D: TRBD1
size: -
CDR3: CASSRTSVWTGESGELFF
DNA: TGTGCCAGCAGCCGCACATCCGTCTGGACAGGGGAATCCGGGGAGCTGTTTTTT

J: TRBJ1-4
V: TRBV11-2
D: -
size: -
CDR3: CASSLWGLATNEKLFF
DNA: TGTGCCAGCAGCTTGTGGGGGCTTGCAACTAATGAAAAACTGTTTTTT

J: TRBJ2-5
V: TRBV24-1
D: -
size: -
CDR3: CATSDPRGGTQETQYF
DNA: TGTGCCACCAGTGATCCGAGAGGCGGGACGCAAGAGACCCAGTACTTC

J: TRBJ1-6
V: TRBV27
D: TRBD1
size: -
CDR3: CASSLSTGGGNSPLHF
DNA: TGTGCCAGCAGTTTATCGACAGGGGGAGGTAATTCACCCCTCCACTTT

J: TRBJ2-7
V: TRBV6-5
D: -
size: -
CDR3: CASTMGLGVYEQYF
DNA: TGTGCCAGCACCATGGGCCTGGGCGTCTACGAGCAGTACTTC

J: TRBJ1-2
V: TRBV6-5
D: TRBD1
size: -
CDR3: CASRPARDSSYGYTF
DNA: TGTGCCAGCAGACCAGCCCGGGACAGCTCCTATGGCTACACCTTC

J: TRBJ2-2
V: TRBV11-2
D: TRBD2
size: -
CDR3: CASSIPGLAGGTNTGELFF
DNA: TGTGCCAGCAGTATACCGGGACTAGCGGGGGGGACGAACACCGGGGAGCTGTTTTTT

J: TRBJ1-1
V: TRBV11-2
D: -
size: once
CDR3: CASSLEASTEAFF
DNA: TGTGCCAGCAGCTTAGAGGCCAGTACTGAAGCTTTCTTT

J: TRBJ2-4
V: TRBV28
D: -
size: -
CDR3: CPTGPRGGAKNIQYF
DNA: TGCCCCACCGGACCGAGGGGGGGGGCCAAAAACATTCAGTACTTC